This T cell receptor (beta chain) comes out of a study of T cells in tuberculosis. Per germline, CDR1 LNHDA and CDR2 SQIVND (reference sequence). The CDR3 consists of 14 residues. Trimming pared 3 bases from V and 0 bases from J, leaving 6 bases between. Assay used: immunoSEQ multiplex PCR; TCRdb lists only in-frame clones, some missing. The profile shows 35,000 to 55,000 clones, about 95% of them singletons. The specimen was PBMCs. This clonotype was obtained from a donor aged 10 to 29 with latent tuberculosis or without tuberculosis infection. This chain connects TRBV19 to TRBJ2-1; no clear D gene. CDR3 sequence reads: CASSIPSSYNEQFF. CDR3 nucleotides: TGTGCCAGTAGTATTCCTAGCTCCTACAATGAGCAGTTCTTC.